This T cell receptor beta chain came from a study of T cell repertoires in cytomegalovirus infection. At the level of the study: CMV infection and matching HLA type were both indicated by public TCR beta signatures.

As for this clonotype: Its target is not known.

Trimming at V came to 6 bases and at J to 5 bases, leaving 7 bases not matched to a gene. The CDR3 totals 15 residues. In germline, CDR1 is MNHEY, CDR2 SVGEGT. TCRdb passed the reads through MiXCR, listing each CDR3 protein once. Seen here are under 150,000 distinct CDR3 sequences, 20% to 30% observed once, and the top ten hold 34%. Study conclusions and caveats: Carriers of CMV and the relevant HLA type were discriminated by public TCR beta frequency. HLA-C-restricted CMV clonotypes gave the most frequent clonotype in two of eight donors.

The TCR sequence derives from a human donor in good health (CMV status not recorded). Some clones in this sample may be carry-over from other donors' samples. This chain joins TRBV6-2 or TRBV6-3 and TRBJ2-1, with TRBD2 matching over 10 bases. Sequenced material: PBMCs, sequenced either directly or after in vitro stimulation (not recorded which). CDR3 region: CASREGLASDNEQFF. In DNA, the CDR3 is TGTGCCAGCAGGGAGGGACTAGCGAGTGACAATGAGCAGTTCTTC.